The 23 T cell receptor beta chains listed next were all sequenced from one sample in a study of T-cell memory formation after mild COVID-19. MiXCR was run by TCRdb on the 5' RACE reads, yielding one entry per CDR3 protein. The sample lists about 88,000 distinct CDR3 sequences; more than 20% were seen once. The sequenced sample consisted of PBMCs or a T cell subset sorted from them (not recorded which). These receptors all stem from a man younger than 30 who had mild COVID-19 (a few samples of this study predate the infection). Cell type and time point are not known.

In this sample, this clonotype turned up a few times. This chain connects TRBV7-6 to TRBJ2-2, with unresolved D. Trimming removed 2 bases from V and 8 bases from J, with 3 bases in between. Germline V lookup: CDR1 SGHVS, CDR2 FNYEAQ. This CDR3 contains 11 residues. The CDR3 DNA reads TGTGCCAGCAGCTTAAGGGGGGAGCTGTTTTTT. It translates to CASSLRGELFF.

The CDR3 sequence is CASSLVRGSGSPLHF. CDR3 DNA sequence: TGTGCCAGCAGCTTAGTCAGGGGTAGCGGGTCACCCCTCCACTTT. This sequence joins TRBV7-9 and TRBJ1-6; a possible D gene is TRBD1 (6 bases). V gave up 1 base and J gave up 10 bases, with 14 bases separating them. This CDR3 has 15 amino acids. CDR1 SEHNR and CDR2 FQNEAQ come from the germline V gene (reference sequence).

This clonotype was observed a handful of times. The chain links TRBV27 to TRBJ2-3, with TRBD2 matching over 11 bases. This CDR3 contains 17 residues. Germline V gene lookup returns CDR1 MNHEY and CDR2 SMNVEV (reference sequence). The V gene end was trimmed by 8 bases and the J gene end by 1 base; junction bases not matched to a gene: 11. The CDR3 loop reads CASSTSGGLFGTDTQYF. The CDR3 coding sequence is TGTGCCAGCTCTACTAGCGGGGGTCTTTTCGGCACAGATACGCAGTATTTT.

The table lists this clonotype with a few counts. The V gene is TRBV12-3 or TRBV12-4, the J gene TRBJ1-2; TRBD1 might be the D (5 bases). The germline V and J ends were trimmed by 7 bases and 0 bases, with 18 bases remaining between them. The CDR3 has 16 amino acids. The CDR3 is CASIDLQERANYGYTF. Written as DNA, the CDR3 is TGTGCCAGCATCGATTTACAGGAACGAGCTAACTATGGCTACACCTTC.

This clonotype was seen a few times. This CDR3 reads CASSHGTTYGYTF. The CDR3 DNA reads TGTGCCAGCAGCCACGGGACAACCTATGGCTACACCTTC. The V call is TRBV7-9, the J call TRBJ1-2; D is possibly TRBD1 (6 bases). CDR1 SEHNR and CDR2 FQNEAQ come from the germline V gene (reference sequence). The CDR3 length is 13 residues. Deletions cut 5 bases from V and 4 bases from J, with 11 bases between. Supplemented by reference TRBV7-9 and TRBJ1-2, the full variable domain reads DTGVSQNPRHKITKRGQNVTFRCDPISEHNRLYWYRQTLGQGPEFLTYFQNEAQLEKSRLLSDRFSAERPKGSFSTLEIQRTEQGDSAMYLCASSHGTTYGYTFGSGTRLTVV.

This clonotype has just a few counts. The V call is TRBV5-1, the J call TRBJ2-1, with no clear D. Deletions cut 8 bases from V and 5 bases from J, with 20 bases between. The CDR3 extends over 15 amino acids. CDR1 and CDR2 from the germline V gene are SGHRS and YFSETQ. The CDR3 nucleotides are TGCGCCAGTAGTGCGGCCGTCCTCACAAACAATGAGCAGTTCTTC. Translation: CASSAAVLTNNEQFF.

The chain employs TRBV19 and TRBJ1-3; no reliable D call. The CDR3 covers 14 residues. Trimming cost V 3 bases and J 1 base, with 7 bases left between them. Germline V gives CDR1 LNHDA, CDR2 SQIVND (reference sequence). For the CDR3, the DNA is TGTGCCAGTAGTATTTCAGCTTCTGGAAACACCATATATTTT. This gives the protein CASSISASGNTIYF. Full variable domain (rest looked up from reference TRBV19 and TRBJ1-3): DGGITQSPKYLFRKEGQNVTLSCEQNLNHDAMYWYRQDPGQGLRLIYYSQIVNDFQKGDIAEGYSVSREKKESFPLTVTSAQKNPTAFYLCASSISASGNTIYFGEGSWLTVV.

This chain joins TRBV5-6 and TRBJ2-7, with 7 nucleotides matching TRBD1. CDR3 length: 11 amino acids. Germline-derived CDR1 and CDR2 are SGHDT and YYEEEE. J was trimmed by 12 bases and V by 4 bases; bases with no gene match: 7. CDR3 amino acids: CASSHGTEAYV. The CDR3 DNA reads TGTGCCAGCAGCCACGGGACAGAGGCGTACGTC.

This clonotype was detected a few times. The V gene is TRBV19, the J gene TRBJ2-6; D ambiguous. This CDR3 has 16 amino acids. From germline, CDR1 is LNHDA and CDR2 SQIVND (reference sequence). V lost 4 bases to trimming and J lost 0 bases, with 10 bases between them. CDR3 loop: CASSNTANSGANVLTF. The CDR3 region has the DNA TGTGCCAGTAGTAACACAGCGAACTCTGGGGCCAACGTCCTGACTTTC.

The rearrangement links TRBV4-1 to TRBJ1-5; 8 nucleotides match TRBD1. The CDR3 is 15 residues long. J was trimmed by 11 bases and V by 4 bases; bases with no gene match: 13. Germline V gene sequence: CDR1 MGHRA, CDR2 YSYEKL. Here the CDR3 reads CASSPRQGPIQAQHF. The CDR3 nucleotides read TGCGCCAGCAGCCCCCGACAGGGGCCGATCCAGGCCCAGCATTTT.

The V and J genes are TRBV5-5 and TRBJ2-7; no clear D. This CDR3 spans 12 amino acids. V dropped 5 bases and J dropped 2 bases, with 8 bases sitting between them. The germline gives CDR1 SGHKS, CDR2 YYEKEE (reference sequence). The CDR3 DNA reads TGTGCCAGCAGGGGTGTAACCTACGAGCAGTACTTC. The encoded protein is CASRGVTYEQYF.

This clonotype was seen a few times. The chain combines TRBV4-1 with TRBJ2-3; 8 bases fit TRBD2. Germline V gene lookup returns CDR1 MGHRA and CDR2 YSYEKL. The CDR3 sequence is 15 residues long. V was pared by 1 base and J by 5 bases, with 5 bases of the junction left unmatched. The CDR3 DNA sequence: TGCGCCAGCAGCCAAGGGACTAGCTCGGAAGATACGCAGTATTTT. Its protein is CASSQGTSSEDTQYF.

The CDR3 loop reads CASSPAPPTGNTYEQYF. The CDR3, as DNA: TGTGCCAGTAGTCCTGCCCCTCCGACAGGGAACACCTACGAGCAGTACTTC. The chain has TRBV19 and TRBJ2-7; 7 bases are shared with TRBD1. The junction had 15 bases not matched to a gene; V was cut back by 5 bases and J by 2 bases. The CDR3 totals 17 residues. CDR1 LNHDA and CDR2 SQIVND come from the germline V gene (reference sequence).

The V call is TRBV20-1, the J call TRBJ2-3, with D possibly matching TRBD2 (7 bases). V gave up 0 bases and J gave up 4 bases, with 14 bases separating them. This CDR3 spans 15 amino acids. Germline values: CDR1 DFQATT, CDR2 SNEGSKA (reference sequence). Here the CDR3 DNA reads TGCAGTGCTAGAGACGGTGGCGGGGGCTCAGATACGCAGTATTTT. Translating it yields CSARDGGGGSDTQYF.

The V call is TRBV15, the J call TRBJ2-2, with unresolved D. V was shortened by 0 bases and J by 0 bases, with 2 bases between the two germline ends. This CDR3 is built from 14 residues. Per the germline V gene, CDR1 is LNHNV and CDR2 is YYDKDF (reference sequence). The CDR3 DNA sequence: TGTGCCACCAGCAGAGACTCGAACACCGGGGAGCTGTTTTTT. Its translation: CATSRDSNTGELFF.

This sequence joins TRBV3-1 and TRBJ2-2; D is perhaps TRBD1 or TRBD2 (5 bases each). With 0 bases removed from V and 7 bases from J, the gap between germline ends came to 15 bases. CDR1 LGHDT and CDR2 YNNKEL come from the germline V gene (reference sequence). This CDR3 spans 16 amino acids. The CDR3 DNA reads TGTGCCAGCAGCCAAGATCGGGGCTTGGTGGGCGGGGAGCTGTTTTTT. It specifies CASSQDRGLVGGELFF.

This clonotype was detected only a few times. CDR3 sequence (DNA): TGTGCCAGCAGCCCAGGTTCAGAAGCTTTCTTT. Translation gives CASSPGSEAFF. V and J are TRBV7-9 and TRBJ1-1; no firm D call. In germline, CDR1 is SEHNR, CDR2 FQNEAQ (reference sequence). V dropped 5 bases and J dropped 8 bases, with 9 bases sitting between them. The CDR3 length is 11 residues.

This clonotype was seen a few times. The V call is TRBV7-9, the J call TRBJ2-7, with TRBD1 as a possible D gene (6 bases). Germline V gene lookup returns CDR1 SEHNR and CDR2 FQNEAQ (reference sequence). Trimming removed 5 bases from V and 6 bases from J, with 8 bases in between. This CDR3 comprises 11 residues. The CDR3, as DNA: TGTGCCAGCAGCCCAGGGGTCGAGCAGTACTTC. It encodes CASSPGVEQYF. The entire variable domain, with the rest obtained from reference TRBV7-9 and TRBJ2-7, is as follows: DTGVSQNPRHKITKRGQNVTFRCDPISEHNRLYWYRQTLGQGPEFLTYFQNEAQLEKSRLLSDRFSAERPKGSFSTLEIQRTEQGDSAMYLCASSPGVEQYFGPGTRLTVT.

Many counts were recorded for this clonotype. The chain combines TRBV20-1 with TRBJ2-7, with TRBD1 matching over 9 bases. This CDR3 contains 12 residues. Germline-derived CDR1 and CDR2 are DFQATT and SNEGSKA (reference sequence). The J segment lost 1 base and the V segment lost 6 bases, leaving 1 base of the junction unmatched. The CDR3 sequence is CSAGTGSYEQYF. In DNA, the CDR3 is TGCAGTGCCGGGACAGGGTCCTACGAGCAGTACTTC.

This clonotype occurred many times. CDR3 in amino acids: CASRQEEVGTASTDTQYF. CDR3 DNA sequence: TGTGCCAGCAGACAGGAAGAGGTCGGGACAGCTAGCACAGATACGCAGTATTTT. The V call is TRBV12-3 or TRBV12-4, the J call TRBJ2-3; 7 nucleotides agree with TRBD1. This CDR3 region has 18 residues. V lost 6 bases to trimming and J lost 0 bases; unmatched junction nucleotides: 15.

This clonotype was recorded once. The rearrangement links TRBV11-2 to TRBJ2-3; a weak D match, TRBD2 (5 bases). Germline loops: CDR1 SGHAT, CDR2 FQNNGV. This CDR3 is 14 amino acids long. Trimming removed 5 bases at V and 3 bases at J, with 12 bases between. The CDR3 coding sequence is TGTGCCAGCAGCCAGGAGCCGGGGACAGATACGCAGTATTTT. It specifies CASSQEPGTDTQYF.

V gene TRBV20-1 combines with J gene TRBJ1-3, with D perhaps TRBD1 (6 bases). CDR1 DFQATT and CDR2 SNEGSKA come from the germline V gene (reference sequence). Deletions cut 0 bases from V and 4 bases from J, with 16 bases between. CDR3 size: 16 residues. DNA of the CDR3: TGCAGTGCTAGAGAAGTGGACTCAGGGGAAGGAAACACCATATATTTT. Amino acids: CSAREVDSGEGNTIYF.

This clonotype was seen more than once but under ten times. The rearrangement links TRBV10-3 to TRBJ2-2; 7 bases agree with TRBD1. Germline V gene sequence: CDR1 ENHRY, CDR2 SYGVKD. The CDR3 has 16 amino acids. The junction had 5 bases not matched to a gene; V was cut back by 0 bases and J by 4 bases. The CDR3 loop is CAISESTGSSTGELFF. DNA for the CDR3: TGTGCCATCAGTGAGTCGACAGGGTCGAGCACCGGGGAGCTGTTTTTT.